Included here is one T cell receptor (beta chain) sequence, with context. Antigen specificity is unknown. The sample comes from a study of cytomegalovirus exposure and HLA in healthy donors. About the study: Among the approximately 400 donors who were genotyped, over 70% fell in the genetic ancestry cluster that is associated with self-reported Caucasian donors. Study results and caveats: A later look showed TCR association rates differing by HLA locus, highest for DRB1 and lowest for HLA-C. Earlier results showed most TCR beta V segments being productive about 90% or about 30% of the time.

V lost 8 bases, J lost 4 bases, and 3 bases stayed unmatched. CDR1 and CDR2 (germline): KGHSH, LQKENI. The CDR3 extends over 12 amino acids. A multiplex PCR was run with 60 Vbeta primers and 13 Jbeta primers. Profiling relied on immunoSEQ multiplex PCR, and the TCRdb table lists in-frame clones only, not all of them. The sample has 75,000 to 95,000 clones; 50% to 80% are singletons. These donors, healthy bone marrow donors, were studied. This sequence joins TRBV18 and TRBJ1-2; TRBD1 matches at 8 bases. The sample was PBMCs. The receptor comes from a man aged 25 to 40 in good health and CMV-seronegative. CDR3 amino acids: CASRTGSYGYTF. The CDR3 nucleotides read TGTGCCAGCCGGACAGGGAGCTATGGCTACACCTTC. The entire variable domain, with the rest obtained from reference TRBV18 and TRBJ1-2, is as follows: NAGVMQNPRHLVRRRGQEARLRCSPMKGHSHVYWYRQLPEEGLKFMVYLQKENIIDESGMPKERFSAEFPKEGPSILRIQQVVRGDSAAYFCASRTGSYGYTFGSGTRLTVV.